The rows below give T cell receptor beta chains drawn from one sample of a study of cytomegalovirus exposure and HLA in healthy donors. The assay was immunoSEQ multiplex PCR, and TCRdb's table has in-frame clones only and misses some. The sample shows about 44,000 clones, and approximately 8.8% sits with its ten largest clones. Sequencing was done on a sample of PBMCs. These receptors originate from a male donor in good health and CMV-seronegative. Each CDR3 is given with its conserved first and last residue. Each record gives: V gene, clone size, J gene, D gene, CDR3 DNA, CDR3 protein. A D gene is named only where the DNA matches it firmly. Rows may omit the clone size; those that give it use once, few, many or a size class.

TRBV13,.,TRBJ2-7,TRBD2,TGTGCCAGCAGCTTTCCGCCGGGGACTAGCGGGAGCTCCTACGAGCAGTACTTC,CASSFPPGTSGSSYEQYF
TRBV4-3,.,TRBJ2-1,TRBD1,TGCGCCAGCAGCCAAGATCAGGGGGCCAGAGAGCAGTTCTTC,CASSQDQGAREQFF
TRBV11-2,.,TRBJ2-2,TRBD2,TGTGCCAGCAGCCGGGGACTAGCGGGAGCAGGGACCGGGGAGCTGTTTTTT,CASSRGLAGAGTGELFF
TRBV5-1,.,TRBJ2-5,TRBD1,TGCGCCAGCAGCTACCCGGGACAGCAAGAGACCCAGTACTTC,CASSYPGQQETQYF
TRBV7-2,.,TRBJ2-7,TRBD2,TGTGCCAGCGGCGCTAGCGGGAGCCACCACGAGCAGTACTTC,CASGASGSHHEQYF
TRBV30,.,TRBJ2-7,TRBD1,TGTGCCTGGAGTGTAGGGACAGAATACGAGCAGTACTTC,CAWSVGTEYEQYF
TRBV1,.,TRBJ2-3,.,TGCACCAGCAGCCAAGTCCAGCGGGGCACAGATACGCAGTATTTT,CTSSQVQRGTDTQYF
TRBV27,.,TRBJ1-1,.,TGTGCCAGCAGTTTGAGGGGGGGTACTGAAGCTTTCTTT,CASSLRGGTEAFF
TRBV7-9,.,TRBJ2-1,.,TGTGCCAGCAGCGCCAGAACGGCGGGATGGAATGAGCAGTTCTTC,CASSARTAGWNEQFF
TRBV6-5,.,TRBJ2-7,TRBD1,TGTGCCAGCAGAGCACAGGGGGTTCAGTACTTC,CASRAQGVQYF
TRBV20-1,.,TRBJ2-5,.,TGCAGTGCTATAGATGCGCAGACCCAGTACTTC,CSAIDAQTQYF
TRBV6-5,.,TRBJ2-7,TRBD2,TGTGCCAGCAGTATCGCTAGCGGGAGTGCAGGAGAGCAGTACTTC,CASSIASGSAGEQYF
TRBV18,.,TRBJ2-7,.,TGTGCCAGCTCACCGCCTAACCCCCTGACCTACGAGCAGTACTTC,CASSPPNPLTYEQYF
TRBV30,.,TRBJ2-5,TRBD2,TGTGCCTGGAGCCCAGGACTAGTTGCGACCCAGTACTTC,CAWSPGLVATQYF
TRBV11-2,.,TRBJ2-7,.,TGTGCCAGCAGCCTGGGGGGGGCGCGTGAGCAGTACTTC,CASSLGGAREQYF
TRBV6-4,medium-sized,TRBJ2-2,.,TGTGCCAGCAGTGACATGTCAGGAACCCCCGGGGAGCTGTTTTTT,CASSDMSGTPGELFF
TRBV19,.,TRBJ1-5,TRBD1,TGTGCCAGTAGTGACAGGGGATCCAATCAGCCCCAGCATTTT,CASSDRGSNQPQHF
TRBV15,.,TRBJ2-3,TRBD1,TGTGCCACCAGCAGAGATGACAGGGACGCAGATACGCAGTATTTT,CATSRDDRDADTQYF
TRBV10-1,.,TRBJ2-1,.,TGCGCCAGCAGTGGAGGTTCAGCCAAGCAGTTCTTC,CASSGGSAKQFF
TRBV7-9,.,TRBJ2-5,.,TGTGCCAGCAGCACGGGACTCGAAGGGACCCAGTACTTC,CASSTGLEGTQYF
TRBV18,.,TRBJ2-7,TRBD2,TGTGCCAGCTCACCAACGAGGACTAGCGGGAGCTACGAGCAGTACTTC,CASSPTRTSGSYEQYF
TRBV4-2,.,TRBJ2-6,TRBD1,TGTGCCAGCTCCCGGGACAGGGGAAGCTCTGGGGCCAACGTCCTGACTTTC,CASSRDRGSSGANVLTF
TRBV7-8,.,TRBJ1-2,.,TGTGCCAGCAGCTTAAGGCAACAGGTTGATGGCTACACCTTC,CASSLRQQVDGYTF
TRBV5-1,.,TRBJ2-5,TRBD1,TGCGCCAGCAGCTTGGGACAGGGGGCAAACCAAGAGACCCAGTACTTC,CASSLGQGANQETQYF
TRBV19,.,TRBJ2-2,.,TGTGCCAGTAGGCGAGCTGGCACCGGGGAGCTGTTTTTT,CASRRAGTGELFF
TRBV2,.,TRBJ1-3,.,TGTGCCAGTGGCCCCGACTTTCAGCGGATCTCTGGAAACACCATATATTTT,CASGPDFQRISGNTIYF
TRBV28,.,TRBJ1-5,.,TGTGCCTCTAACGCCGGGAGGAGGAATCAGCCCCAGCATTTT,CASNAGRRNQPQHF